Sequencing of this T cell receptor beta chain was carried out in a study of T cell repertoires in cytomegalovirus infection. Study-wide context: Public TCR beta signatures marked donors with CMV infection and the matching HLA.

This clonotype has more than one count but fewer than ten. The target antigen is unknown. This CDR3 is built from 15 residues. Trimming removed 4 bases from V and 3 bases from J, with 15 bases in between. The V gene's germline CDR1 is SGHDN and CDR2 FVKESK. Using its own MiXCR run on the reads, TCRdb lists one record per CDR3 protein. The profile shows under 150,000 distinct CDR3 sequences, approximately 9.2% of them singletons. Study observations and caveats: Public TCR beta family frequency separated CMV-and-HLA carriers, including in an independent cohort. Ex vivo responses were dominated by HLA-C-restricted CMV-specific TCR beta clonotypes.

The chain couples TRBV14 to TRBJ1-2, with TRBD1 as a possible D gene (5 bases). The sequence was obtained from a human donor in good health (CMV status not recorded). Some clones in this sample may be carry-over from other donors' samples. Material for sequencing was PBMCs. The CDR3 here is CASSRVDIRHYGYTF. In DNA, the CDR3 is TGTGCCAGCAGCCGTGTGGACATCCGACACTATGGCTACACCTTC.